Below, 2 T cell receptor beta chains from the same sample are listed, as sequenced in a study of blood T cells in healthy people across ages. Alongside a J-beta primer mix, a sample-barcoded 5' primer served in a second PCR lasting about 7 to 11 cycles. Via MiXCR, TCRdb re-called the 5' RACE reads, giving one row per CDR3 protein. The sample holds 700,000 to 850,000 distinct CDR3 sequences, approximately 35% seen once. The sample comprised blood. The receptors stem from a man younger than 30 in good health.

On this clonotype itself: A read error may account for a junction end that differs from germline. This chain links TRBV7-7 with TRBJ2-2, with D perhaps matching TRBD2 (5 bases). The CDR3 consists of 14 residues. CDR1 and CDR2 from the germline V gene are SSHAT and FNYEAQ (reference sequence). This CDR3 reads CASSLLPSGGELFF. Here the CDR3 DNA reads TGTGCTAGCAGCTTACTCCCTTCGGGGGGGGAGCTGTTTTTT.

This clonotype was counted a few times. The chain uses TRBV6-2 or TRBV6-3 and TRBJ2-1, with D possibly being TRBD2 (6 bases). Germline loops: CDR1 MNHEY, CDR2 SVGEGT. The CDR3 is 15 residues long. The V end was cut by 7 bases, the J end by 4 bases, with 17 bases between. CDR3 nucleotides: TGTGCCAGCAACGGGGGAGGCGGGGAATACAATGAGCAGTTCTTC. It codes for CASNGGGGEYNEQFF.